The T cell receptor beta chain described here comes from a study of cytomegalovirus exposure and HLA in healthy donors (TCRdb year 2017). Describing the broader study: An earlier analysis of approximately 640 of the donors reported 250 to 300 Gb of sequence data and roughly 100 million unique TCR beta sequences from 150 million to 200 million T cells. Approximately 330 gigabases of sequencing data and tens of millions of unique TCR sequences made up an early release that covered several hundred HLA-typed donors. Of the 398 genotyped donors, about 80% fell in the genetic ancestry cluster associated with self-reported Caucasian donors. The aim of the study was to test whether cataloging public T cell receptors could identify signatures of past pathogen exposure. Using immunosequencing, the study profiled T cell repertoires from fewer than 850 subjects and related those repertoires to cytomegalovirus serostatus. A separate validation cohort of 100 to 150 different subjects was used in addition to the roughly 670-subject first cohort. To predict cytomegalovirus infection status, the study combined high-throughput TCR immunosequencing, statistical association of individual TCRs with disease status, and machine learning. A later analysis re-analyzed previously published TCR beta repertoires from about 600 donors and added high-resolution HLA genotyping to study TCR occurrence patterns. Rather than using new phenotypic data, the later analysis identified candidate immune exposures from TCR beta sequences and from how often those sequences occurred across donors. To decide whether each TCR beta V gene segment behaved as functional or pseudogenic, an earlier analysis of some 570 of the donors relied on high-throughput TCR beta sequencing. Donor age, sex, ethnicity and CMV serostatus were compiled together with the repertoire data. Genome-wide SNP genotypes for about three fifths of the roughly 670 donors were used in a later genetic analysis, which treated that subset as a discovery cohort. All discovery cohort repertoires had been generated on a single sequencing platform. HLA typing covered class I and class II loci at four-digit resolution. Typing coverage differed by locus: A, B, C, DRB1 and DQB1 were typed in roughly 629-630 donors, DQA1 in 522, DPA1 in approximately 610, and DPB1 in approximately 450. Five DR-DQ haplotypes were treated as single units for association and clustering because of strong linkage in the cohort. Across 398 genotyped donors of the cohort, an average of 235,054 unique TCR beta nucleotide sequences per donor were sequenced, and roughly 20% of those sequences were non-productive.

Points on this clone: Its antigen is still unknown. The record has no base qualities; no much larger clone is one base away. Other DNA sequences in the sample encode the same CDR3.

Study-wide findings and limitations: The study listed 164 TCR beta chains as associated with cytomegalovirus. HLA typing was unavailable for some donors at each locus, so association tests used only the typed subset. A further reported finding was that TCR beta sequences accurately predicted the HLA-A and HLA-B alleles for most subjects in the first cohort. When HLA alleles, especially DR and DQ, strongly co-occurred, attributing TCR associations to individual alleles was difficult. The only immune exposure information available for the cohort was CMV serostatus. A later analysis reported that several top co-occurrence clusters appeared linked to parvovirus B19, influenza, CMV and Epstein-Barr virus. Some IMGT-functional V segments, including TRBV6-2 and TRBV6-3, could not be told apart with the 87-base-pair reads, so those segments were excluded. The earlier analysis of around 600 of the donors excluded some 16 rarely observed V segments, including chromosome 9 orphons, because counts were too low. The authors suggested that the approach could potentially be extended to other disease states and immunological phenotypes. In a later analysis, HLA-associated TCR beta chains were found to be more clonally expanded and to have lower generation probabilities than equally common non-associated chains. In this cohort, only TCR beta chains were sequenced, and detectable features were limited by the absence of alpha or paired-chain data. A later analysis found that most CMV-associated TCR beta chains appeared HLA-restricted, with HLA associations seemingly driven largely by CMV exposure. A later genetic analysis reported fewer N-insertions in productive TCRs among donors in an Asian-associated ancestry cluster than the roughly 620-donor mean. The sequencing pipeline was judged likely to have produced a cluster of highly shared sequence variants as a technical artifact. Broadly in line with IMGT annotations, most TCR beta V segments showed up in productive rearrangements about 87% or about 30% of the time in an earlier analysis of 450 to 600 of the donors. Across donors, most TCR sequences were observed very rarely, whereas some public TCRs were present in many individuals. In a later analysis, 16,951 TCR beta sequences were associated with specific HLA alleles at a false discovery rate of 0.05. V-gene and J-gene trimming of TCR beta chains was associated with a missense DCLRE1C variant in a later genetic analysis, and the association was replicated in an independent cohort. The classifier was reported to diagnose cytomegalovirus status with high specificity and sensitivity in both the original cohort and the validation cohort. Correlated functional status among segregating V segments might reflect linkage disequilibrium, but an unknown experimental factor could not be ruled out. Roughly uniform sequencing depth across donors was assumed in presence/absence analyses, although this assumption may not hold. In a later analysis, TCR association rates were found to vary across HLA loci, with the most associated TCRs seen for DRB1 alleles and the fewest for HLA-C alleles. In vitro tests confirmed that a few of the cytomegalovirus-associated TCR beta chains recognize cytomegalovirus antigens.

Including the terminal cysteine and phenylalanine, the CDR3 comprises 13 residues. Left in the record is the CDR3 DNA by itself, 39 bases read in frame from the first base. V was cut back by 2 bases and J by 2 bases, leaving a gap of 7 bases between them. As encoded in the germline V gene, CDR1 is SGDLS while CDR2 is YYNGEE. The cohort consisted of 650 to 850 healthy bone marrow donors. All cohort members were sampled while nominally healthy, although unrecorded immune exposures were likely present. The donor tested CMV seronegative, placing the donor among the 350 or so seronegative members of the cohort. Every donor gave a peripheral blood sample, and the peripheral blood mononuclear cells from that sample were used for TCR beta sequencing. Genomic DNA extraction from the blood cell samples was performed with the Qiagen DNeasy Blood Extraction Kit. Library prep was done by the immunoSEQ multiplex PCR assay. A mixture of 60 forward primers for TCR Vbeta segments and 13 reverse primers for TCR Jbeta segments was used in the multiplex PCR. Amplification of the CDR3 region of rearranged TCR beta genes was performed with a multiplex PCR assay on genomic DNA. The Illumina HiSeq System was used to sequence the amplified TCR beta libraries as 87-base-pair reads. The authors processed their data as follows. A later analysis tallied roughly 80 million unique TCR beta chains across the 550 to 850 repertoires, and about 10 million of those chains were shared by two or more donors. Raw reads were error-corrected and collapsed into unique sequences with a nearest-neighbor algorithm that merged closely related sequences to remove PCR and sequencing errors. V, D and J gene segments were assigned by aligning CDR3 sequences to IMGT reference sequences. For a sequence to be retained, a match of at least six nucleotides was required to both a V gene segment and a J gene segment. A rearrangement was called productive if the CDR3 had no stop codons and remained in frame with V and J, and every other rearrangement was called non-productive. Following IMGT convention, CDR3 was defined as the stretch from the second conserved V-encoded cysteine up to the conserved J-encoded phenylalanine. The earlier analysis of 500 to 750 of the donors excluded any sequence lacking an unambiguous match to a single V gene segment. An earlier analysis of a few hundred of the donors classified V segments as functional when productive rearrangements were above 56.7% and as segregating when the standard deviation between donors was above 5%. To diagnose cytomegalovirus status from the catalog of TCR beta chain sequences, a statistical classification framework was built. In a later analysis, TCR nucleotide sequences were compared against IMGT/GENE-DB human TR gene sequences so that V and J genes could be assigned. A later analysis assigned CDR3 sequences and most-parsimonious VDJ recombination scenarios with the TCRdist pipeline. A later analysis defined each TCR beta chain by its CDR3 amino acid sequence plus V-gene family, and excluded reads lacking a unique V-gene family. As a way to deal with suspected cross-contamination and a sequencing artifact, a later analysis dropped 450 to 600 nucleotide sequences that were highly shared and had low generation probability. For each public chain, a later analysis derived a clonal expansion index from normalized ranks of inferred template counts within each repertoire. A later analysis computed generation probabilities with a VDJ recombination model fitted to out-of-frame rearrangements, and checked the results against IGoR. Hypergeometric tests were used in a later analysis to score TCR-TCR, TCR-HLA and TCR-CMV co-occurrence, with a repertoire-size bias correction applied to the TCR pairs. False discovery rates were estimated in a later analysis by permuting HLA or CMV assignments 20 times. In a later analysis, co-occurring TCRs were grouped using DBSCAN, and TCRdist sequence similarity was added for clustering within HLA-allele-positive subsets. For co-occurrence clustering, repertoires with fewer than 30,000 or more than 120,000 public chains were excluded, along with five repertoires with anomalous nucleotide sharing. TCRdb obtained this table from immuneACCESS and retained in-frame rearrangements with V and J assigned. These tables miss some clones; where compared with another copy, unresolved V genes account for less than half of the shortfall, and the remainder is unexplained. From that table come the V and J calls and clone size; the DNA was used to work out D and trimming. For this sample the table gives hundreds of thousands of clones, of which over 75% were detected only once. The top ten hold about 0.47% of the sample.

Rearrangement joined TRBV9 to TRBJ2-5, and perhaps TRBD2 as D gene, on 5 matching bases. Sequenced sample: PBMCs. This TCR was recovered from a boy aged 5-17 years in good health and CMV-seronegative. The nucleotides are TGTGCCAGCAGCGTTAGACTACAAGAGACCCAGTACTTC. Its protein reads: CASSVRLQETQYF.